This entry describes one T cell receptor (beta chain). Its specificity is unknown. Method: immunoSEQ multiplex PCR; TCRdb's copy keeps in-frame clones and lacks some. The sample carries about 36,000 clones, over 80% recorded once. This record belongs to a study of T cell clonotyping in hematopoietic cell transplantation. Points from the study as a whole: Broader posttransplant TCR repertoire diversity was predicted by graft donor and pretransplant recipient Inverse Simpson Index values. Without cell sorting, CD4 versus CD8 contributions remain unresolved. Pathologically expanded recipient clonotypes increased progressively from day 30 to day 180 as diversity fell. At the given depth, recipient repertoires were over 95% de novo clonotypes.

This clonotype was obtained from a woman in her 40s in good health. Some clones in this sample may be carry-over from other donors' samples. Sequencing input: peripheral blood mononuclear cells.

CDR3 loop: CASSEQGNTEAFF. In DNA form, the CDR3 reads TGTGCCAGCAGTGAACAGGGTAACACTGAAGCTTTCTTT. The chain carries TRBV6-1 and TRBJ1-1; D might be TRBD1 (5 bases). Trimming cost V 2 bases and J 2 bases, with 6 bases left between them. CDR3 length equals 13 residues. Germline values: CDR1 MNHNS, CDR2 SASEGT.